The 27 T cell receptor beta chains in this list originate from one sample, sequenced in a study of T cells in Graves' hyperthyroidism and ophthalmopathy. Amplified TCR beta CDR3 regions came from RNA transcripts. The HTBI primer set served for first-round RT-PCR of the TCR CDR3. MiXCR, run by TCRdb on the multiplex PCR reads, gives a single entry per CDR3 protein. In the table there are about 640,000 distinct CDR3 sequences, less than 25% of which are singletons. The specimen sequenced was blood. The receptors here all came from a man under 40 with Graves' ophthalmopathy.

This clonotype was detected a few times. The V gene is TRBV20-1, the J gene TRBJ2-7, with 11 bases aligning to TRBD2. The germline V gene has CDR1 DFQATT and CDR2 SNEGSKA (reference sequence). The CDR3 extends over 15 amino acids. V trimming: 3 bases; J trimming: 1 base; junction bases outside the gene matches: 5. The CDR3 protein is CSASNGLAGSYEQYF. The CDR3 nucleotides are TGCAGTGCTAGTAACGGACTAGCGGGTTCCTACGAGCAGTACTTC.

This clonotype was found many times. The genes are TRBV7-9 and TRBJ1-4, with 7 bases aligning to TRBD1. V shed 4 bases, J shed 7 bases, and the junction held 6 bases outside the gene matches. The CDR3 sequence is 14 residues long. Germline V CDR1 and CDR2: SEHNR, FQNEAQ (reference sequence). The CDR3 DNA sequence: TGTGCCAGCAGCTCGCAGGGGGACGGTGAAAAACTGTTTTTT. Protein sequence: CASSSQGDGEKLFF.

Points on this clonotype: Given a much more abundant clone one base away, this may be a read error. No conserved phenylalanine or tryptophan ends this CDR3, so it is likely a read error. The chain links TRBV7-9 to TRBJ2-5; weak D call: TRBD2 (6 bases). This CDR3 contains 12 residues. The V and J ends lost 6 bases and 3 bases respectively, with 8 bases between them. The germline CDR1 and CDR2 sequences are SEHNR and FQNEAQ (reference sequence). CDR3 in amino acids: CASSRLEETQYS. The CDR3 DNA sequence: TGTGCCAGCAGTCGACTAGAAGAGACCCAGTACTCC.

The gene calls are TRBV28 and TRBJ2-7; TRBD2 aligns across 8 bases. V was clipped by 2 bases and J by 4 bases; unmatched bases: 7. Per the germline V gene, CDR1 is MDHEN and CDR2 is SYDVKM. The CDR3 is made up of 15 amino acids. The CDR3 coding sequence is TGTGCCAGCAGTTTAACAGGGACTAGAGGTTACGAGCAGTACTTC. Translation gives CASSLTGTRGYEQYF.

V usage is TRBV27 and J usage is TRBJ2-7, with TRBD2 matching 7 bases. The CDR3 has 14 amino acids. Unmatched junction bases numbered 7, after V lost 1 base and J lost 7 bases. Germline V gene data show CDR1 as MNHEY and CDR2 as SMNVEV (reference sequence). The CDR3 region is CASSLWAGEGEQYF. The CDR3 DNA reads TGTGCCAGCAGTTTATGGGCGGGAGAGGGTGAGCAGTACTTC.

This clonotype has a count of ten or more. This chain uses TRBV12-3 or TRBV12-4 with TRBJ2-2; no clear D gene. Trimming left V 6 bases short and J 6 bases short, with 20 bases between. The CDR3 sequence is 16 residues long. DNA of the CDR3: TGTGCCAGCAGCAAAAACACTGCCCTAAGCTCCGGGGAGCTGTTTTTT. Amino acids: CASSKNTALSSGELFF.

Only a few counts were recorded for this clonotype. The chain couples TRBV6-2 or TRBV6-3 to TRBJ1-5, with D hard to call. Trimming stripped 6 bases from V and 2 bases from J, with 11 bases between. In germline, CDR1 is MNHEY, CDR2 SVGEGT. CDR3 length: 14 residues. CDR3 sequence (DNA): TGTGCCAGCAGAGCCGGACTAGGCAATCAGCCCCAGCATTTT. Translation gives CASRAGLGNQPQHF.

This chain uses TRBV19 with TRBJ2-6; D could derive from TRBD1 or TRBD2 (5 bases each). V was cut by 5 bases and J by 2 bases, with 16 bases left in between. Germline V gene data show CDR1 as LNHDA and CDR2 as SQIVND (reference sequence). This CDR3 has 17 residues. CDR3 bases: TGTGCCAGTAGTGGGGGACGAGAAGCCCCTGGGGCCAACGTCCTGACTTTC. This sequence encodes CASSGGREAPGANVLTF.

In its sample, this clonotype was seen many times. The chain couples TRBV6-1 to TRBJ2-3, with D possibly matching TRBD2 (6 bases). This CDR3 region has 16 residues. V lost 6 bases and J 2 bases, leaving 18 bases between the germline ends. The V gene's germline CDR1 is MNHNS and CDR2 SASEGT. Written as DNA, the CDR3 is TGTGCCAGCAGAGAGCGTATGGCGGGGTACACAGATACGCAGTATTTT. It translates to CASRERMAGYTDTQYF.

The chain carries TRBV19 and TRBJ2-7; D uncertain. Trimming cost V 3 bases and J 0 bases, with 12 bases left between them. The germline gives CDR1 LNHDA, CDR2 SQIVND (reference sequence). The CDR3 extends over 15 amino acids. CDR3 bases: TGTGCCAGTAGTATTGCATTTGGGGACTCCTACGAGCAGTACTTC. It yields the protein CASSIAFGDSYEQYF.

The chain combines TRBV20-1 with TRBJ2-1; 12 bases map to TRBD2. Germline trimming cut 4 bases from V and 4 bases from J; bases unmatched to any gene: 14. Germline V gene lookup returns CDR1 DFQATT and CDR2 SNEGSKA (reference sequence). CDR3 length: 18 residues. As DNA, the CDR3 is TGCAGTGCTAATGGGCAGGGGCCCGGGACTAGCGGGTACAATGAGCAGTTCTTC. Translating it yields CSANGQGPGTSGYNEQFF.

The V and J genes are TRBV2 and TRBJ2-1, with 9 nucleotides matching TRBD2. The CDR3 has 16 amino acids. Germline V gene lookup returns CDR1 SNHLY and CDR2 FYNNEI. Losses at the gene ends were 4 bases for V and 3 bases for J; bases not matched to a gene: 7. CDR3 in amino acids: CASSGEASGIYNEQFF. The CDR3 region has the DNA TGTGCCAGCAGTGGGGAGGCTAGCGGGATCTACAATGAGCAGTTCTTC. The full variable domain, in which reference TRBV2 and TRBJ2-1 provide the parts outside the CDR3, is EPEVTQTPSHQVTQMGQEVILRCVPISNHLYFYWYRQILGQKVEFLVSFYNNEISEKSEIFDDQFSVERPDGSNFTLKIRSTKLEDSAMYFCASSGEASGIYNEQFFGPGTRLTVL.

This clonotype was recorded a few times. The chain employs TRBV14 and TRBJ2-3; perhaps TRBD1 as D (6 bases). The length of the CDR3 is 16 residues. The V gene lost 1 base and the J gene lost 5 bases, with 16 bases spanning the gap. Germline V gene sequence: CDR1 SGHDN, CDR2 FVKESK. CDR3 region: CASSQVGQWAGDTQYF. The CDR3 bases are TGTGCCAGCAGCCAAGTCGGACAGTGGGCAGGAGATACGCAGTATTTT. The full variable domain, completed using reference TRBV14 and TRBJ2-3, is EAGVTQFPSHSVIEKGQTVTLRCDPISGHDNLYWYRRVMGKEIKFLLHFVKESKQDESGMPNNRFLAERTGGTYSTLKVQPAELEDSGVYFCASSQVGQWAGDTQYFGPGTRLTVL.

This clonotype was counted ten times or more. This chain links TRBV2 with TRBJ2-7; D is uncertain. The CDR3 runs to 13 residues. The V end was cut by 4 bases, the J end by 3 bases, with 10 bases between. Germline CDR1 reads SNHLY; CDR2 reads FYNNEI. CDR3 sequence: CASSVQFGYEQYF. CDR3 coding DNA: TGTGCCAGCAGTGTTCAGTTTGGCTACGAGCAGTACTTC. The entire variable domain, with the rest obtained from reference TRBV2 and TRBJ2-7, is as follows: EPEVTQTPSHQVTQMGQEVILRCVPISNHLYFYWYRQILGQKVEFLVSFYNNEISEKSEIFDDQFSVERPDGSNFTLKIRSTKLEDSAMYFCASSVQFGYEQYFGPGTRLTVT.

This clonotype was observed a few times. A much larger clone is a single base away; this may be a read error. The rearrangement joins TRBV29-1 to TRBJ2-5; D is undetermined. With 8 bases removed from V and 8 bases from J, the gap between germline ends came to 18 bases. The CDR3 length is 12 residues. The germline V gene encodes CDR1 SQVTM and CDR2 ANQGSEA. Here the CDR3 reads CSTQRAKRTQYF. CDR3 bases: TGCAGCACACAAAGGGCCAAGAGAACCCAGTACTTC.

This clonotype was recorded many times. This chain joins TRBV3-1 and TRBJ2-1; 7 bases agree with TRBD1. The length of the CDR3 is 15 residues. Per germline, CDR1 LGHDT and CDR2 YNNKEL (reference sequence). V was clipped by 4 bases and J by 5 bases; unmatched bases: 8. CDR3 sequence reads: CASSPPDRNDNEQFF. CDR3 in DNA: TGTGCCAGCAGCCCACCGGACAGGAACGACAATGAGCAGTTCTTC.

The chain combines TRBV19 with TRBJ1-1; D is possibly TRBD1 (6 bases). The length of the CDR3 is 16 residues. Germline-derived CDR1 and CDR2 are LNHDA and SQIVND (reference sequence). Trimming removed 3 bases at V and 1 base at J, with 15 bases between. CDR3: CASSIRGSRANTEAFF. The CDR3, as DNA: TGTGCCAGTAGTATTAGGGGGTCAAGGGCGAACACTGAAGCTTTCTTT. The full variable domain, its missing parts supplied by reference TRBV19 and TRBJ1-1, is DGGITQSPKYLFRKEGQNVTLSCEQNLNHDAMYWYRQDPGQGLRLIYYSQIVNDFQKGDIAEGYSVSREKKESFPLTVTSAQKNPTAFYLCASSIRGSRANTEAFFGQGTRLTVV.

The V call is TRBV29-1, the J call TRBJ2-2, with D possibly TRBD1 on 6 matching bases. Trimming shortened V by 4 bases and J by 2 bases, and 8 bases separated the two germline ends. The CDR3 totals 13 residues. Germline V gene sequence: CDR1 SQVTM, CDR2 ANQGSEA. The CDR3 spells CSVVDRNTGELFF. CDR3 nucleotide sequence: TGCAGCGTTGTGGACAGAAACACCGGGGAGCTGTTTTTT.

Only a few counts were recorded for this clonotype. V is TRBV10-3 and J is TRBJ2-7; 7 bases map to TRBD2. The CDR3 is 16 residues long. CDR1 ENHRY and CDR2 SYGVKD come from the germline V gene. The V segment lost 3 bases and the J segment 0 bases; nucleotides outside the gene matches: 8. The CDR3 DNA reads TGTGCCATCAGTGATGGCTCTAGCGGCCTCTCCTACGAGCAGTACTTC. This sequence encodes CAISDGSSGLSYEQYF.

A remark on this clonotype: A much bigger clone sits one base away, suggesting this may be a read error. The chain has TRBV5-1 and TRBJ2-7; 9 nucleotides line up with TRBD2. Losses at the gene ends were 4 bases for V and 7 bases for J; bases not matched to a gene: 9. This CDR3 region has 14 residues. Germline CDR1 is SGHRS and CDR2 is YFSETQ. This CDR3 is CASSRAGGFNEQYF. The CDR3 nucleotides are TGCGCCAGCAGCCGAGCGGGAGGATTCAATGAGCAGTACTTC.

Regarding this clonotype: A read error is possible here, since a much larger clone lies one base away. The gene calls are TRBV29-1 and TRBJ1-1, with D hard to call. Trimming shortened V by 6 bases and J by 1 base, and 3 bases separated the two germline ends. CDR3 length: 10 residues. The germline CDR1 and CDR2 sequences are SQVTM and ANQGSEA. In DNA form, the CDR3 reads TGCAGCGTGACGAACACTGAAGCTTTCTTT. It specifies CSVTNTEAFF. The variable domain in full, with the rest retrieved from reference TRBV29-1 and TRBJ1-1, is SAVISQKPSRDICQRGTSLTIQCQVDSQVTMMFWYRQQPGQSLTLIATANQGSEATYESGFVIDKFPISRPNLTFSTLTVSNMSPEDSSIYLCSVTNTEAFFGQGTRLTVV.

In its sample, this clonotype was seen a few times. The chain couples TRBV20-1 to TRBJ1-3; D perhaps matches TRBD1 (5 bases). Germline V gene data show CDR1 as DFQATT and CDR2 as SNEGSKA (reference sequence). V was pared by 5 bases and J by 3 bases, with 8 bases between. The CDR3 spans 12 residues. The CDR3 loop is CSAGGSGNTIYF. CDR3 coding DNA: TGCAGTGCTGGGGGAAGTGGAAACACCATATATTTT.

The rearrangement links TRBV7-8 to TRBJ2-1, with 14 bases lining up with TRBD2. With V trimmed by 5 bases and J by 7 bases, 16 bases remained unmatched. CDR1 SGHVS and CDR2 FQNEAQ come from the germline V gene. The CDR3 sequence is 19 residues long. The CDR3 DNA reads TGTGCCAGCAGCCCAAGGAGACTAGCGGGAGGGCCAATAGGGAATGAGCAGTTCTTC. Its protein product is CASSPRRLAGGPIGNEQFF.

This clonotype was seen ten or more times. J is TRBJ1-5 and V is TRBV30, with 9 positions matching TRBD1. Per germline, CDR1 GTSNPN and CDR2 SVGIG (reference sequence). Trimming cost V 3 bases and J 4 bases; bases outside gene matches: 7. This CDR3 is built from 15 residues. DNA of the CDR3: TGTGCCTGGAGGGCAGCCGGGACAGGGAATCAGCCCCAGCATTTT. Amino acids: CAWRAAGTGNQPQHF.

The CDR3 DNA follows: TGTGCCAGCAGCTTTCCAGCAAAGGCGGATGGCTACACCTTC. Translating it yields CASSFPAKADGYTF. The J gene is TRBJ1-2, the V gene TRBV7-9, with D uncertain. V lost 3 bases to trimming and J lost 6 bases, with 14 bases between them. The CDR3 is 14 amino acids. Germline CDR1 and CDR2: SEHNR and FQNEAQ (reference sequence).

V is TRBV5-1 and J is TRBJ1-1; D is ambiguous. Germline V gene sequence: CDR1 SGHRS, CDR2 YFSETQ. The CDR3 length is 12 residues. The V end was cut by 3 bases, the J end by 5 bases, with 8 bases between. The CDR3 DNA follows: TGCGCCAGCAGCTCGATAGGGACTGAAGCTTTCTTT. This encodes CASSSIGTEAFF.

Of note for this clonotype: Being one base from a much bigger clone, this may be a read error. This chain links TRBV7-2 with TRBJ2-7; the D is unclear. The length of the CDR3 is 12 residues. Per germline, CDR1 SGHTA and CDR2 FQGNSA. The CDR3 DNA reads as TGTGCCAGCAGCTTAGAGGTCGGCGAGCAGTGCTTC. It translates to CASSLEVGEQCF. The entire variable domain, with the rest obtained from reference TRBV7-2 and TRBJ2-7, is as follows: GAGVSQSPSNKVTEKGKDVELRCDPISGHTALYWYRQSLGQGLEFLIYFQGNSAPDKSGLPSDRFSAERTGGSVSTLTIQRTQQEDSAVYLCASSLEVGEQCFGPGTRLTVT.